A selection of T cell receptor beta chains follows, all from one sample in a study of control samples from healthy donors and cancer patients. TCRdb's table, derived via immunoSEQ multiplex PCR, lists solely in-frame clones and lacks some. The data contain 100,000 to 150,000 clones, approximately 92% of them seen just once; the ten biggest clones take up roughly 2.7%. Sequenced: blood. The receptors shown here come from a man in his forties in good health. Both conserved end residues are part of each CDR3. Fields, in order: J gene, clone size, D gene, V gene, CDR3 protein, CDR3 DNA. A D gene is named only where the DNA matches it firmly. Only part of the rows carry a size: once, few, many, or a class if the clone is expanded.

J: TRBJ2-1
size: few
D: TRBD2
V: TRBV9
CDR3: CASSVASGVYNEQFF
DNA: TGTGCCAGCAGCGTAGCTAGCGGGGTATACAATGAGCAGTTCTTC

J: TRBJ2-1
size: -
D: -
V: TRBV11-2
CDR3: CASSPRGAGNEQFF
DNA: TGTGCCAGCAGCCCCCGGGGAGCGGGCAATGAGCAGTTCTTC

J: TRBJ1-2
size: -
D: -
V: TRBV12-3/TRBV12-4
CDR3: CASRKEDGYTF
DNA: TGTGCCAGCAGAAAGGAGGATGGCTACACCTTC

J: TRBJ1-6
size: -
D: TRBD1
V: TRBV27
CDR3: CASSFKDRANSPLHF
DNA: TGTGCCAGCAGTTTCAAGGACAGGGCAAATTCACCCCTCCACTTT

J: TRBJ2-3
size: -
D: TRBD2
V: TRBV7-3
CDR3: CASSLRWASGGSTDTQYF
DNA: TGTGCCAGCAGCTTACGGTGGGCTAGCGGGGGTAGCACAGATACGCAGTATTTT

J: TRBJ1-1
size: -
D: -
V: TRBV10-3
CDR3: CAISEGVLNTEAFF
DNA: TGTGCCATCAGTGAGGGGGTTCTCAACACTGAAGCTTTCTTT

J: TRBJ1-1
size: -
D: -
V: TRBV5-1
CDR3: CASSVLGMGTEAFF
DNA: TGCGCCAGCAGCGTCTTAGGTATGGGCACTGAAGCTTTCTTT

J: TRBJ2-7
size: -
D: -
V: TRBV4-2
CDR3: CASSQEGDTTYEQYF
DNA: TGTGCCAGCAGCCAAGAAGGAGACACGACCTACGAGCAGTACTTC

J: TRBJ2-2
size: -
D: -
V: TRBV7-3
CDR3: CASSFRGSGELFF
DNA: TGTGCCAGCAGCTTTAGAGGGTCCGGGGAGCTGTTTTTT

J: TRBJ2-1
size: -
D: -
V: TRBV7-3
CDR3: CASSLLAGFGSYNEQFF
DNA: TGTGCCAGCAGCTTATTGGCGGGGTTTGGCTCCTACAATGAGCAGTTCTTC

J: TRBJ1-5
size: -
D: -
V: TRBV5-5
CDR3: CASSPRPLTDSNQPQHF
DNA: TGTGCCAGCAGCCCTCGCCCCTTGACGGATAGCAATCAGCCCCAGCATTTT

J: TRBJ2-7
size: -
D: -
V: TRBV30
CDR3: CAWNAGKYNEQYF
DNA: TGTGCCTGGAACGCGGGGAAGTACAACGAGCAGTACTTC

J: TRBJ1-2
size: -
D: TRBD1
V: TRBV29-1
CDR3: CSVDYGQGIRGYTF
DNA: TGCAGCGTTGATTACGGACAGGGAATTCGTGGCTACACCTTC

J: TRBJ2-5
size: few
D: -
V: TRBV7-7
CDR3: CASSLAPGFLETQYF
DNA: TGTGCTAGCAGCTTAGCGCCGGGTTTTCTGGAGACCCAGTACTTC

J: TRBJ1-1
size: -
D: -
V: TRBV5-5
CDR3: CASIDTEAFF
DNA: TGTGCCAGCATCGACACTGAAGCTTTCTTT

J: TRBJ1-2
size: -
D: -
V: TRBV25-1
CDR3: CASQKPGGFYGYTF
DNA: TGTGCCAGTCAAAAACCCGGGGGCTTCTATGGCTACACCTTC

J: TRBJ2-1
size: -
D: -
V: TRBV20-1
CDR3: CSATQGEQFF
DNA: TGCAGTGCGACACAGGGTGAGCAGTTCTTC

J: TRBJ1-2
size: -
D: TRBD1
V: TRBV3-1/TRBV3-2
CDR3: CASSQPGTGAGYTF
DNA: TGTGCCAGCAGCCAGCCCGGGACAGGGGCTGGCTACACCTTC

J: TRBJ2-1
size: -
D: TRBD1
V: TRBV5-1
CDR3: CASSLGRQGHNEQFF
DNA: TGCGCCAGCAGCTTGGGGCGACAGGGACACAATGAGCAGTTCTTC

J: TRBJ2-7
size: -
D: TRBD2
V: TRBV27
CDR3: CASRTGGDVGQYF
DNA: TGTGCCAGTCGAACTGGGGGGGATGTGGGGCAGTACTTC

J: TRBJ1-5
size: -
D: TRBD1
V: TRBV19
CDR3: CASSLGDRGDSNQPQHF
DNA: TGTGCCAGTAGCCTTGGGGACAGGGGCGATAGCAATCAGCCCCAGCATTTT

J: TRBJ1-1
size: -
D: -
V: TRBV21-1
CDR3: CASSGRVLTEAFF
DNA: TGTGCCAGCAGTGGGAGAGTTCTCACTGAAGCTTTCTTT

J: TRBJ2-7
size: -
D: TRBD2
V: TRBV13
CDR3: CASSPPLGAGGTEQYF
DNA: TGTGCCAGCAGCCCCCCGTTAGGAGCGGGGGGGACGGAGCAGTACTTC

J: TRBJ1-1
size: -
D: -
V: TRBV18
CDR3: CASSPMGRDTEAFF
DNA: TGTGCCAGCTCACCGATGGGGCGGGACACTGAAGCTTTCTTT

J: TRBJ2-5
size: -
D: TRBD1
V: TRBV5-6
CDR3: CASSSAGGAIETQYF
DNA: TGTGCCAGCAGCTCAGCAGGGGGCGCTATAGAGACCCAGTACTTC

J: TRBJ1-6
size: -
D: -
V: TRBV10-3
CDR3: CAISESSTSPLHF
DNA: TGTGCCATCAGTGAGTCCTCGACTTCACCCCTCCACTTT

J: TRBJ2-7
size: -
D: -
V: TRBV7-8
CDR3: CASTPGRQGDYEQYF
DNA: TGTGCCAGCACCCCCGGAAGGCAGGGCGACTACGAGCAGTACTTC

J: TRBJ1-2
size: -
D: TRBD1
V: TRBV24-1
CDR3: CATSDPGQGRGYTF
DNA: TGTGCCACCAGTGACCCCGGACAGGGCCGTGGCTACACCTTC

J: TRBJ2-1
size: -
D: -
V: TRBV10-3
CDR3: CAISVGADGEQFF
DNA: TGTGCCATCAGCGTCGGAGCGGATGGTGAGCAGTTCTTC

J: TRBJ1-1
size: -
D: -
V: TRBV20-1
CDR3: CSARGGTEAFF
DNA: TGCAGTGCTAGGGGGGGCACTGAAGCTTTCTTT

J: TRBJ2-5
size: -
D: -
V: TRBV7-8
CDR3: CASSLGPNQETQYF
DNA: TGTGCCAGCAGCTTAGGGCCGAACCAAGAGACCCAGTACTTC

J: TRBJ2-5
size: -
D: TRBD2
V: TRBV9
CDR3: CARSGAGGGAGETQYF
DNA: TGTGCCCGCAGCGGGGCGGGCGGGGGGGCCGGGGAGACCCAGTACTTC

J: TRBJ2-7
size: -
D: TRBD1
V: TRBV14
CDR3: CASSLGQGDLHPYEQYF
DNA: TGTGCCAGCAGCCTAGGACAGGGGGACCTACACCCCTACGAGCAGTACTTC

J: TRBJ1-3
size: -
D: TRBD1
V: TRBV12-5
CDR3: CASGFPLTGSVGNTIYF
DNA: TGTGCTAGTGGTTTCCCCCTGACAGGGTCGGTTGGAAACACCATATATTTT

J: TRBJ1-2
size: few
D: -
V: TRBV15
CDR3: CATSRETPPYGYTF
DNA: TGTGCCACCAGCAGAGAAACTCCACCATATGGCTACACCTTC

J: TRBJ2-7
size: -
D: TRBD2
V: TRBV5-1
CDR3: CASSPDTSVSYEQYF
DNA: TGCGCCAGCAGCCCGGATACTAGCGTCTCCTACGAGCAGTACTTC

J: TRBJ2-2
size: once
D: TRBD1
V: TRBV5-1
CDR3: CASSRPGQGGTGELFF
DNA: TGCGCCAGCAGCCGGCCGGGACAGGGAGGTACCGGGGAGCTGTTTTTT

J: TRBJ2-3
size: -
D: TRBD2
V: TRBV5-1
CDR3: CASSTNPSGGADTQYF
DNA: TGCGCCAGTTCTACGAATCCTAGCGGGGGGGCAGATACGCAGTATTTT

J: TRBJ1-1
size: few
D: -
V: TRBV6-6
CDR3: CATQRAEMNTEAFF
DNA: TGTGCCACCCAGCGGGCAGAAATGAACACTGAAGCTTTCTTT

J: TRBJ1-4
size: -
D: -
V: TRBV7-9
CDR3: CASSLAAAGANEKLFF
DNA: TGTGCCAGCAGCTTAGCGGCGGCAGGGGCTAATGAAAAACTGTTTTTT

J: TRBJ1-2
size: -
D: -
V: TRBV9
CDR3: CASSVGVRANYGYTF
DNA: TGTGCCAGCAGCGTAGGGGTCAGAGCTAACTATGGCTACACCTTC

J: TRBJ2-1
size: once
D: TRBD2
V: TRBV5-1
CDR3: CASSLLAGPYNEQFF
DNA: TGCGCCAGCAGCTTACTAGCGGGGCCCTACAATGAGCAGTTCTTC

J: TRBJ1-5
size: -
D: TRBD1
V: TRBV4-1
CDR3: CASSQLTGGQPQHF
DNA: TGCGCCAGCAGCCAGCTGACAGGGGGCCAGCCCCAGCATTTT

J: TRBJ1-2
size: -
D: TRBD1
V: TRBV19
CDR3: CASSPQGAGSYTF
DNA: TGTGCCAGTAGCCCACAGGGGGCCGGGAGCTACACCTTC

J: TRBJ2-7
size: -
D: -
V: TRBV7-9
CDR3: CASSLGGGGAYF
DNA: TGTGCCAGCAGCTTAGGAGGTGGCGGGGCGTACTTC

J: TRBJ1-1
size: once
D: TRBD1
V: TRBV9
CDR3: CASSPPRGLNTEAFF
DNA: TGTGCCAGCAGCCCCCCTAGGGGGCTGAACACTGAAGCTTTCTTT

J: TRBJ1-5
size: -
D: -
V: TRBV19
CDR3: CASIRDQPQHF
DNA: TGTGCCAGTATCCGAGATCAGCCCCAGCATTTT

J: TRBJ1-2
size: -
D: TRBD1
V: TRBV27
CDR3: CASSRTGTGYTF
DNA: TGTGCCAGCAGTCGGACAGGGACCGGCTACACCTTC

J: TRBJ2-5
size: -
D: -
V: TRBV20-1
CDR3: CSASSETQYF
DNA: TGCAGTGCTAGCTCTGAGACCCAGTACTTC